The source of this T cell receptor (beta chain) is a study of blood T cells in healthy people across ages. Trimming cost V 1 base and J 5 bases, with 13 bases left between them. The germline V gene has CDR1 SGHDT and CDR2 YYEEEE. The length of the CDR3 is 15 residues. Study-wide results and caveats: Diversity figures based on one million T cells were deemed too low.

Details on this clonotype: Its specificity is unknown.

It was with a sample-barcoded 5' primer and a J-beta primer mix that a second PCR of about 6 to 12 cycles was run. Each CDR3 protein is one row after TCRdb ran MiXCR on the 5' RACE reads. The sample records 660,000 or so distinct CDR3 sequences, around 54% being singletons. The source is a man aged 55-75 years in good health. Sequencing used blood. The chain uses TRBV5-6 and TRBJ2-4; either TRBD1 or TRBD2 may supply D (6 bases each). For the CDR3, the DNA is TGTGCCAGCAGCTTGTCGGGGGCGCGCCAAAACATTCAGTACTTC. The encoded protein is CASSLSGARQNIQYF.